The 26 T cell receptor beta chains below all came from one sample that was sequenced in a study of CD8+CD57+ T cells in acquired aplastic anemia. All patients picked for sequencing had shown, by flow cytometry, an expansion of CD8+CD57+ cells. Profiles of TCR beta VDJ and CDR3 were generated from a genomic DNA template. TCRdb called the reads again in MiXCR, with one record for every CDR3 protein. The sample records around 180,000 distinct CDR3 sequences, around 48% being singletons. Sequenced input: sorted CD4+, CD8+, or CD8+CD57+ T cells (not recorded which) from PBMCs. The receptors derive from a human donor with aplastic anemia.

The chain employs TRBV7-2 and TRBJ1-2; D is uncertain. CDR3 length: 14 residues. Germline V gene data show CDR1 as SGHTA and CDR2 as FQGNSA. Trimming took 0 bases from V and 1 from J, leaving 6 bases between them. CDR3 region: CASSLADGNYGYTF. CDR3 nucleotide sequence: TGTGCCAGCAGCTTAGCGGACGGTAACTATGGCTACACCTTC.

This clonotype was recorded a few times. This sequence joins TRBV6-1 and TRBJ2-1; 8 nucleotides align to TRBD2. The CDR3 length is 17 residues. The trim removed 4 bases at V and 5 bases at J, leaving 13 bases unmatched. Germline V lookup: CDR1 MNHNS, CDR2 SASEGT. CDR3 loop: CASSGTGGIPYHNEQFF. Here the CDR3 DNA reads TGTGCCAGCAGTGGGACGGGGGGGATTCCCTATCACAATGAGCAGTTCTTC.

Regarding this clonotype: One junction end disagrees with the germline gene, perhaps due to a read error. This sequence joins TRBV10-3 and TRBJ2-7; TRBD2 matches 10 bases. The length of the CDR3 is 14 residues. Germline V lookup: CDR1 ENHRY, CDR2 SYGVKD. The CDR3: CASSALAGADEQYF. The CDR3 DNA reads TGTGCCAGCAGTGCTCTAGCGGGAGCAGACGAGCAGTACTTC.

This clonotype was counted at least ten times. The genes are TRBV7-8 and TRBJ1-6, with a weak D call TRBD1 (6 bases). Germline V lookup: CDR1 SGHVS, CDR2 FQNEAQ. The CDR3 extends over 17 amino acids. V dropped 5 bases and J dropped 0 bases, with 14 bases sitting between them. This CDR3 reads CASSQGQSSSYNSPLHF. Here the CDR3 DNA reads TGTGCCAGCAGCCAAGGACAGTCGAGCTCCTATAATTCACCCCTCCACTTT.

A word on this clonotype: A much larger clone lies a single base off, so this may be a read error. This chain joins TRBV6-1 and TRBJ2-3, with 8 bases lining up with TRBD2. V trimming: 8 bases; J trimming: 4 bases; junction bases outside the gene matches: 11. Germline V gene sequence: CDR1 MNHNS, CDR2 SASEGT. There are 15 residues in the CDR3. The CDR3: CASFTRSGGADTQYF. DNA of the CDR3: TGTGCCAGCTTTACGAGGTCGGGGGGGGCAGATACGCAGTATTTT.

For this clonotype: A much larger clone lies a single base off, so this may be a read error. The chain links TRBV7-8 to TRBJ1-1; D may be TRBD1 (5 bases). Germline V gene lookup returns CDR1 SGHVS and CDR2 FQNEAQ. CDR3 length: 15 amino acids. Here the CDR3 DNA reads TGTGCCAGCAGCTCCCGCAGGGCCATGAACGCTGAAGCTTTCTTT. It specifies CASSSRRAMNAEAFF.

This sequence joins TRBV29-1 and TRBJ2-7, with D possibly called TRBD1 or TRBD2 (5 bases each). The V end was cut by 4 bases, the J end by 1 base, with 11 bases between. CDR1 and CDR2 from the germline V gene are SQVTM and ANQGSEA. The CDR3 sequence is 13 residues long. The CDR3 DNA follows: TGCAGCGTTGTGGGGACCCGGTCCTACGAGCAGTACTTC. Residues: CSVVGTRSYEQYF.

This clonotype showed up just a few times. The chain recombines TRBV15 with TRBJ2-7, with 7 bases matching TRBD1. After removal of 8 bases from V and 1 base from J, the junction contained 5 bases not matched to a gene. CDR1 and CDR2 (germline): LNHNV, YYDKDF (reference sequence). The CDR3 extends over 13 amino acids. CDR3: CATGTADSYEQYF. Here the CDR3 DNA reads TGTGCCACCGGGACAGCCGATTCCTACGAGCAGTACTTC. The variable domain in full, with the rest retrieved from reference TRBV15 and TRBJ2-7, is DAMVIQNPRYQVTQFGKPVTLSCSQTLNHNVMYWYQQKSSQAPKLLFHYYDKDFNNEADTPDNFQSRRPNTSFCFLDIRSPGLGDTAMYLCATGTADSYEQYFGPGTRLTVT.

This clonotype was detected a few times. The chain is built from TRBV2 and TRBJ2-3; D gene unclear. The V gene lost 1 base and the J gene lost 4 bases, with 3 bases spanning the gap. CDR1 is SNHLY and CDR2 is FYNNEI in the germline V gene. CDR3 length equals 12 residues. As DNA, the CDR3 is TGTGCCAGCAGTGAAGGTCCAGATACGCAGTATTTT. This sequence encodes CASSEGPDTQYF.

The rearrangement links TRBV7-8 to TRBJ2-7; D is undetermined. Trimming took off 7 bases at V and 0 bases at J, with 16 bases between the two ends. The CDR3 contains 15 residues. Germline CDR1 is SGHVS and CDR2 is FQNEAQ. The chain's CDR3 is CASNPGSFFSYEQYF. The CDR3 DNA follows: TGTGCCAGCAATCCCGGGTCTTTCTTCTCCTACGAGCAGTACTTC.

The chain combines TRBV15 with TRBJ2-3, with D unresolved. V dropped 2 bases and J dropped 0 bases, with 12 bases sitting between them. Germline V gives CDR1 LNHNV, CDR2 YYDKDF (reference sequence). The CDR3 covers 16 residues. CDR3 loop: CATSRKTRASTDTQYF. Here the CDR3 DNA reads TGTGCCACCAGCAGAAAAACAAGGGCTAGCACAGATACGCAGTATTTT.

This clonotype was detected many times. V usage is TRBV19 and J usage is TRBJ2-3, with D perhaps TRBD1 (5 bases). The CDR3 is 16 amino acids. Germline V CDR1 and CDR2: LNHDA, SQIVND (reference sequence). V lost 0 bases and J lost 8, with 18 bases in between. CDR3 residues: CASSIDLAGKASTQYF. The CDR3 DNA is TGTGCCAGTAGTATAGATCTGGCAGGGAAAGCAAGTACGCAGTATTTT.

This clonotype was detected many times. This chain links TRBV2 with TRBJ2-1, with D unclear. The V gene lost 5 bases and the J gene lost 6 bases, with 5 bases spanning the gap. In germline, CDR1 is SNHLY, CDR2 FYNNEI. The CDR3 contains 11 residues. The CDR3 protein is CASSLRNEQFF. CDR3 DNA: TGTGCCAGCAGTCTTCGCAATGAGCAGTTCTTC.

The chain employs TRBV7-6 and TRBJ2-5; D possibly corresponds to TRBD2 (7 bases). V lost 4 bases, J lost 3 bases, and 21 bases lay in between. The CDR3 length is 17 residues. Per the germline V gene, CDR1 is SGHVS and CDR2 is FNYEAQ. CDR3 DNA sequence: TGTGCCAGCAGCTCCTACTCCGGGGGGCAAGCTAAAGAGACCCAGTACTTC. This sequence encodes CASSSYSGGQAKETQYF.

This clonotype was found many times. The CDR3 coding sequence is TGTGCCACCTCTCCTCTAGACTCTGGGGCCAACGTCCTGACTTTC. It codes for CATSPLDSGANVLTF. The chain uses TRBV2 and TRBJ2-6; D is unresolved. CDR3 size: 15 residues. Trimming took off 10 bases at V and 0 bases at J, with 13 bases between the two ends. The germline gives CDR1 SNHLY, CDR2 FYNNEI.

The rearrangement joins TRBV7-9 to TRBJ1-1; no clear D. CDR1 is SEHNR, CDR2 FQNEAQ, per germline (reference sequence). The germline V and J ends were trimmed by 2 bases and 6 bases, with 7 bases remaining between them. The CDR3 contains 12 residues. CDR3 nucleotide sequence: TGTGCCAGCAGCTTACCGCTTTCTGAAGCTTTCTTT. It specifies CASSLPLSEAFF.

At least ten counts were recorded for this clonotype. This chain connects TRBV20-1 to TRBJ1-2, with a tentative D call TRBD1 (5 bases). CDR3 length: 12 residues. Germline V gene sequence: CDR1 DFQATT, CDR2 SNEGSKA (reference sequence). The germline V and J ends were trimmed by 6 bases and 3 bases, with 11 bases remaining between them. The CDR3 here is CSAPGPYYGYTF. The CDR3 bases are TGCAGTGCCCCGGGACCCTACTATGGCTACACCTTC.

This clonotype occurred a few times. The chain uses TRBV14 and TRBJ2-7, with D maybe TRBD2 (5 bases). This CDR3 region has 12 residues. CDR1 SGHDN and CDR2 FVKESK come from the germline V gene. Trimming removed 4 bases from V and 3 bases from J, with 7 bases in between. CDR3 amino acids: CASSPRGYEQYF. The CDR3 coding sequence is TGTGCCAGCAGCCCCCGGGGCTACGAGCAGTACTTC.

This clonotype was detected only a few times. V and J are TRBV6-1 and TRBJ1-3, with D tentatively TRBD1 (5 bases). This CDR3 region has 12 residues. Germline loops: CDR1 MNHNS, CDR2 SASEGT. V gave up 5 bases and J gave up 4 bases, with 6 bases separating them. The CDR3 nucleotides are TGTGCCAGCAGTCGGGGGGGAAACACCATATATTTT. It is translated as CASSRGGNTIYF.

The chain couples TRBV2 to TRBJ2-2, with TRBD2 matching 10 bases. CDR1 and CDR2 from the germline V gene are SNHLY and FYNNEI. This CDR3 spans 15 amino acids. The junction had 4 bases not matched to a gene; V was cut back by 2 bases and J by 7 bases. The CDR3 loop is CASSEQRGGHGELFF. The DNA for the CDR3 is TGTGCCAGCAGTGAACAGCGGGGGGGCCACGGGGAGCTGTTTTTT.

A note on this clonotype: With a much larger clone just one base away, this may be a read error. CDR3 residues: CASSYYSRDAEAFF. The CDR3 coding sequence is TGTGCCAGCAGTTACTATTCTAGGGACGCTGAAGCTTTCTTT. The chain couples TRBV12-3 or TRBV12-4 to TRBJ1-1, with D perhaps matching TRBD1 (5 bases). CDR3 size: 14 residues. Trimming took off 4 bases at V and 6 bases at J, with 15 bases between the two ends.

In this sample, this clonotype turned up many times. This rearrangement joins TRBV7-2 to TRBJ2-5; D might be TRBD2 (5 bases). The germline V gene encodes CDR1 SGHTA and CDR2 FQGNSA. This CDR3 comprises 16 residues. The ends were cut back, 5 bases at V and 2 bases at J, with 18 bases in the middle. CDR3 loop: CASSTGSFAPQETQYF. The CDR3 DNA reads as TGTGCCAGCAGCACGGGGTCCTTCGCGCCTCAAGAGACCCAGTACTTC.

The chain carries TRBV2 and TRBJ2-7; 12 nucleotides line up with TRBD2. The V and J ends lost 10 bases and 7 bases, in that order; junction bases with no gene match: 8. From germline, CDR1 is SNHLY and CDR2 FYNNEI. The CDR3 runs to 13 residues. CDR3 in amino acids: CATQTSGRGEQYF. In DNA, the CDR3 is TGTGCCACCCAGACTAGCGGGAGAGGTGAGCAGTACTTC.

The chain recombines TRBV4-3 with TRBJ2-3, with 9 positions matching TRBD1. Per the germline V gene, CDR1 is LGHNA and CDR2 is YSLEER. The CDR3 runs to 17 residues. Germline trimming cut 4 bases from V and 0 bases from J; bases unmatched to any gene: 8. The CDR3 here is CASSPRTGTGSTDTQYF. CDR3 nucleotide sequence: TGCGCCAGCAGCCCTCGCACCGGGACAGGGAGCACAGATACGCAGTATTTT.

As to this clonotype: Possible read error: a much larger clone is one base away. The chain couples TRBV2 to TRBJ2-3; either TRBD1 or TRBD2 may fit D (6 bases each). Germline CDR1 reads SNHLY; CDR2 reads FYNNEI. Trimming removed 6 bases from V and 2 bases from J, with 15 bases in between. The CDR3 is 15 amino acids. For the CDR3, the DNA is TGTGCCAGCAGCTTTGAGGGGGGAAACACAGATACGCAGTATTTT. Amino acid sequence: CASSFEGGNTDTQYF.

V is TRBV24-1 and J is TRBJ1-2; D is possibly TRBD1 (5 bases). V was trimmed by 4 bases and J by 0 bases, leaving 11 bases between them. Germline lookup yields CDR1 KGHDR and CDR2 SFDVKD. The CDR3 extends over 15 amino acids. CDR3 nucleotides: TGTGCCACCAGTGACCCCCAGACAGCTAACTATGGCTACACCTTC. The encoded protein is CATSDPQTANYGYTF.